One T cell receptor (beta chain) is described in this entry. Its matching antigen is unknown. These data belong to a study of cytomegalovirus exposure and HLA in healthy donors. Study context: A subsequent analysis reported that the roughly 120 validation repertoires were produced on the same platform that had also been used for the 600 to 800 first-cohort repertoires. Whole-study findings and limits: The tendency of first-cohort TCR clusters to co-occur in the 120 or so validation repertoires was identified by a subsequent analysis. Reports credit the classifier with highly specific, highly sensitive diagnosis of cytomegalovirus status.

TCRdb keeps only in-frame clones here, not all; method: immunoSEQ multiplex PCR. Here the sample spans about 38,000 clones, about 93% being singletons. The CDR3 length is 12 residues. CDR1 SGHAT and CDR2 FQNNGV come from the germline V gene. The V segment lost 4 bases and the J segment 11 bases; nucleotides outside the gene matches: 5. Sequenced sample: PBMCs. The clonotype comes from a man between 18 and 29 years old in good health and CMV-seronegative. This sequence joins TRBV11-2 and TRBJ2-4; TRBD1 aligns across 7 bases. CDR3 sequence reads: CASSSLQGVQYF. The CDR3 nucleotides are TGTGCCAGCAGCTCGCTTCAGGGGGTTCAGTACTTC.